Following are 20 T cell receptor beta chains from one sample sequenced in a study of T-cell memory formation after mild COVID-19. One entry per CDR3 protein, called by TCRdb with MiXCR from the 5' RACE reads. The data show 540,000 or so distinct CDR3 sequences, 20% seen once. The sequencing input was PBMCs or a T cell subset sorted from them (not recorded which). The receptors come from an adult woman who had mild COVID-19 (a few samples of this study predate the infection). Cell type and time point are not known.

This clonotype occurred a few times. This chain uses TRBV5-1 with TRBJ2-1; 13 nucleotides agree with TRBD2. The V gene end was trimmed by 2 bases and the J gene end by 6 bases; junction bases not matched to a gene: 8. This CDR3 comprises 17 residues. Germline CDR1 reads SGHRS; CDR2 reads YFSETQ. The CDR3 coding sequence is TGCGCCAGCAGCTTCCCCGCCGGGACTAGCGGGGCCAATGAGCAGTTCTTC. Its translation: CASSFPAGTSGANEQFF.

The V gene is TRBV6-1, the J gene TRBJ1-2; D perhaps matches TRBD1 (5 bases). Trimming shortened V by 2 bases and J by 7 bases, and 11 bases separated the two germline ends. The length of the CDR3 is 13 residues. Germline CDR1 and CDR2: MNHNS and SASEGT. This CDR3 is CASSESRAGGYTF. The CDR3 coding sequence is TGTGCCAGCAGTGAATCCAGGGCTGGTGGCTACACCTTC.

The chain couples TRBV12-3 or TRBV12-4 to TRBJ1-5; 7 bases line up with TRBD1. The J segment lost 3 bases and the V segment lost 4 bases, leaving 3 bases of the junction unmatched. This CDR3 is 14 amino acids long. Here the CDR3 reads CASSYDRVNQPQHF. CDR3 DNA: TGTGCCAGCAGTTACGACAGGGTCAATCAGCCCCAGCATTTT.

This clonotype was seen only a few times. The V call is TRBV9, the J call TRBJ2-3, with 7 bases aligning to TRBD2. The germline V gene encodes CDR1 SGDLS and CDR2 YYNGEE. The CDR3 is 15 residues long. V gave up 2 bases and J gave up 2 bases; unmatched junction bases: 5. The CDR3 spells CASSVGTINTDTQYF. DNA for the CDR3: TGTGCCAGCAGCGTCGGGACTATAAACACAGATACGCAGTATTTT. Using reference TRBV9 and TRBJ2-3 for the parts outside the CDR3, the full variable domain is DSGVTQTPKHLITATGQRVTLRCSPRSGDLSVYWYQQSLDQGLQFLIQYYNGEERAKGNILERFSAQQFPDLHSELNLSSLELGDSALYFCASSVGTINTDTQYFGPGTRLTVL.

The CDR3 bases are TGTGCCAGCAGAATAGCGGTGGGCGGATCCACAGATACGCAGTATTTT. Amino acid sequence: CASRIAVGGSTDTQYF. The chain links TRBV2 to TRBJ2-3; the D gene is possibly TRBD2 (6 bases). The CDR3 contains 16 residues. Trimming shortened V by 6 bases and J by 2 bases, and 18 bases separated the two germline ends. Germline lookup yields CDR1 SNHLY and CDR2 FYNNEI.

The rearrangement uses TRBV29-1 and TRBJ2-1; 10 positions agree with TRBD2. Germline CDR1 is SQVTM and CDR2 is ANQGSEA. The CDR3 covers 19 residues. V dropped 1 base and J dropped 0; count of bases not matched to a gene: 12. The CDR3 nucleotides are TGCAGCGTTGAAGCGAATAGCGGGGGGCCGACTAGCTCCTACAATGAGCAGTTCTTC. This sequence encodes CSVEANSGGPTSSYNEQFF.

This clonotype was picked up a small number of times. The chain has TRBV3-1 and TRBJ1-4; no firm D call. V gave up 8 bases and J gave up 0 bases, with 7 bases separating them. CDR1 and CDR2 (germline): LGHDT, YNNKEL (reference sequence). This CDR3 region has 13 residues. The CDR3 sequence: CASGDATNEKLFF. The CDR3 nucleotides read TGTGCCAGCGGGGATGCAACTAATGAAAAACTGTTTTTT. The variable domain in full, completed from reference TRBV3-1 and TRBJ1-4, reads DTAVSQTPKYLVTQMGNDKSIKCEQNLGHDTMYWYKQDSKKFLKIMFSYNNKELIINETVPNRFSPKSPDKAHLNLHINSLELGDSAVYFCASGDATNEKLFFGSGTQLSVL.

This clonotype showed up many times. The chain has TRBV12-3 or TRBV12-4 and TRBJ2-1; a possible D gene is TRBD2 (6 bases). The CDR3 is 13 amino acids. Trimming removed 1 base at V and 10 bases at J, with 11 bases between. The CDR3 sequence: CASSLGGVGEQFF. The CDR3 nucleotides are TGTGCCAGCAGTTTAGGCGGGGTGGGGGAGCAGTTCTTC.

This clonotype came up a few times. This chain links TRBV7-2 with TRBJ1-1; D call uncertain. Trimming cost V 4 bases and J 1 base, with 13 bases left between them. The CDR3 has 15 amino acids. Germline CDR1 and CDR2: SGHTA and FQGNSA. The CDR3 nucleotides are TGTGCCAGCAGCTACGAAGGTATGGAGAACACTGAAGCTTTCTTT. Translating it yields CASSYEGMENTEAFF.

V is TRBV20-1 and J is TRBJ2-1; 10 nucleotides match TRBD1. Trimming removed 5 bases from V and 7 bases from J; junction bases left unmatched: 8. Per germline, CDR1 DFQATT and CDR2 SNEGSKA (reference sequence). The CDR3 spans 14 residues. The CDR3 region is CSAEPGQGINEQFF. In nucleotides, the CDR3 is TGCAGTGCTGAGCCGGGACAGGGGATTAATGAGCAGTTCTTC.

This chain connects TRBV25-1 to TRBJ2-5, with D perhaps TRBD2 (5 bases). Germline CDR1 and CDR2: MGHDK and SYGVNS. The V end lost 8 bases, the J end lost 4 bases, and 17 bases lay between the germline ends. The CDR3 contains 14 residues. The CDR3 bases are TGTGCCAGCTCCTCCCCACCGAGCGGAGAGACCCAGTACTTC. It specifies CASSSPPSGETQYF.

This clonotype appeared a few times. V gene TRBV11-1 combines with J gene TRBJ2-1, with TRBD2 matching 14 bases. CDR3 length equals 16 residues. Germline CDR1 is SGHAT and CDR2 is FQDESV (reference sequence). The junction had 7 bases not matched to a gene; V was cut back by 4 bases and J by 8 bases. The CDR3 here is CASSSTGTSGSDEQFF. The CDR3 DNA reads as TGTGCCAGCAGCTCCACCGGGACTAGCGGGAGCGATGAGCAGTTCTTC.

V gene TRBV6-2 or TRBV6-3 combines with J gene TRBJ2-1; 9 bases align to TRBD2. CDR3 size: 14 residues. Germline V gene sequence: CDR1 MNHEY, CDR2 SVGEGT. J was trimmed by 9 bases and V by 8 bases; bases with no gene match: 11. The CDR3 protein is CASLMAGGPSEQFF. As DNA, the CDR3 is TGTGCCAGCCTTATGGCGGGGGGGCCGAGTGAGCAGTTCTTC.

V gene TRBV29-1 combines with J gene TRBJ2-5, with 14 nucleotides matching TRBD2. The CDR3 runs 15 residues. CDR1 is SQVTM, CDR2 ANQGSEA, per germline. The V gene end was trimmed by 1 base and the J gene end by 5 bases; junction bases not matched to a gene: 3. In nucleotides, the CDR3 is TGCAGCGTTGAAGGTGGGACTAGCGGGAGTGAGACCCAGTACTTC. Encoded protein: CSVEGGTSGSETQYF. The full variable domain, in which reference TRBV29-1 and TRBJ2-5 provide the parts outside the CDR3, is SAVISQKPSRDICQRGTSLTIQCQVDSQVTMMFWYRQQPGQSLTLIATANQGSEATYESGFVIDKFPISRPNLTFSTLTVSNMSPEDSSIYLCSVEGGTSGSETQYFGPGTRLLVL.

V and J are TRBV5-1 and TRBJ1-1, with 12 nucleotides matching TRBD1. CDR1 and CDR2 (germline): SGHRS, YFSETQ. V trimming: 3 bases; J trimming: 4 bases; junction bases outside the gene matches: 10. The CDR3 runs to 17 residues. The DNA for the CDR3 is TGCGCCAGCAGCTGGGACAGGGGGCGAAGTATCTTCACTGAAGCTTTCTTT. Residues: CASSWDRGRSIFTEAFF.

J is TRBJ1-2 and V is TRBV4-1, with TRBD1 identical over 9 bases. V trimming: 5 bases; J trimming: 7 bases; junction bases outside the gene matches: 5. CDR3 size: 13 residues. Germline CDR1 is MGHRA and CDR2 is YSYEKL. The CDR3 region is CASSKQGAFGYTF. Here the CDR3 DNA reads TGCGCCAGCAGCAAACAGGGGGCTTTTGGCTACACCTTC.

The CDR3 region has the DNA TGTGCCACCAGCAGAGTTGGGCGGGGTAACTACGAGCAGTACTTC. It yields the protein CATSRVGRGNYEQYF. The chain joins TRBV15 to TRBJ2-7; the D gene is possibly TRBD2 (6 bases). V lost 1 base to trimming and J lost 3 bases, with 13 bases between them. The germline CDR1 and CDR2 sequences are LNHNV and YYDKDF (reference sequence). The CDR3 has 15 residues.

V and J are TRBV12-3 or TRBV12-4 and TRBJ1-5; the D gene is possibly TRBD1 (5 bases). The V end was cut by 2 bases, the J end by 7 bases, with 12 bases between. There are 14 residues in the CDR3. The CDR3 loop reads CASSLYGGNQPQHF. The CDR3 DNA is TGTGCCAGCAGTTTATATGGGGGAAACCAGCCCCAGCATTTT.

The rearrangement links TRBV12-3 or TRBV12-4 to TRBJ2-1, with D possibly TRBD2 on 5 matching bases. The V end was cut by 10 bases, the J end by 0 bases, with 25 bases between. This CDR3 has 18 amino acids. The CDR3 sequence: CAITYKIALKSSYNEQFF. CDR3 sequence (DNA): TGTGCCATCACGTATAAAATAGCGCTCAAGAGCTCCTACAATGAGCAGTTCTTC.

This clonotype was seen more than once but under ten times. The chain joins TRBV12-3 or TRBV12-4 to TRBJ2-7; no clear D gene. The CDR3 runs 13 residues. V lost 2 bases, J lost 1 base, and 6 bases lay in between. CDR3 DNA sequence: TGTGCCAGCAGTTTATTTAGTTCCTACGAGCAGTACTTC. It encodes CASSLFSSYEQYF.